What follows are 24 T cell receptor beta chains derived from one specimen sequenced in a study of cytomegalovirus exposure and HLA in healthy donors listed by TCRdb under 2017. Library generation was performed with the immunoSEQ multiplex PCR assay. The multiplex PCR relied on a mix of 60 forward primers for TCR Vbeta segments and 13 reverse primers for TCR Jbeta segments. TCRdb limited this immuneACCESS table to in-frame rearrangements with V and J called. A share of clones is missing; checked studies link under half to unresolved V genes, and the rest is unexplained. The sample table shows some 150,000 clones, and 55% to 80% are seen once. In total, the top ten clones hold roughly 6.4% of the sample. Sequenced: PBMCs. The receptors were sampled from a woman in her sixties in good health and CMV-seropositive.

The gene calls are TRBV7-2 and TRBJ2-7, with TRBD1 as a possible D gene (6 bases). Germline CDR1 SGHTA, CDR2 FQGNSA. The CDR3 consists of 14 residues. V was pared by 5 bases and J by 1 base, with 12 bases between. The DNA for the CDR3 is TGTGCCAGCAGCCCCGACGGACAGTCCTACGAGCAGTACTTC. Translating gives CASSPDGQSYEQYF. Based on the CDR3 plus reference TRBV7-2 and TRBJ2-7, the full variable domain is GAGVSQSPSNKVTEKGKDVELRCDPISGHTALYWYRQSLGQGLEFLIYFQGNSAPDKSGLPSDRFSAERTGGSVSTLTIQRTQQEDSAVYLCASSPDGQSYEQYFGPGTRLTVT.

The CDR3 is CASSQRGGPLTNYGYTF. CDR3 in DNA: TGCGCCAGCAGCCAAAGAGGAGGACCGCTTACTAACTATGGCTACACCTTC. This chain joins TRBV4-1 and TRBJ1-2; D gene unclear. V gave up 2 bases and J gave up 0 bases, with 16 bases separating them. Germline CDR1 reads MGHRA; CDR2 reads YSYEKL. The CDR3 totals 17 residues.

The CDR3 protein is CASSFLSGTDTQYF. The CDR3 DNA reads as TGTGCCAGCAGTTTTTTGTCAGGGACAGATACGCAGTATTTT. The chain carries TRBV28 and TRBJ2-3; TRBD1 might be the D (5 bases). Trimming left V 3 bases short and J 3 bases short, with 10 bases between. This CDR3 has 14 residues. From germline, CDR1 is MDHEN and CDR2 SYDVKM.

The chain employs TRBV7-2 and TRBJ2-3; 12 positions match TRBD2. Germline V gene sequence: CDR1 SGHTA, CDR2 FQGNSA. The trim removed 3 bases at V and 6 bases at J, leaving 7 bases unmatched. The CDR3 loop spans 16 amino acids. The CDR3: CASSFRTSGVLDTQYF. The CDR3 nucleotides read TGTGCCAGCAGCTTCCGGACTAGCGGGGTCCTGGATACGCAGTATTTT.

The J gene is TRBJ2-7, the V gene TRBV9, with no clear D. CDR1 is SGDLS, CDR2 YYNGEE, per germline. Trimming cost V 0 bases and J 6 bases, with 16 bases left between them. The length of the CDR3 is 15 residues. The CDR3 nucleotides are TGTGCCAGCAGCGTAGCCCCCTCGTTCCTCGGCGAGCAGTACTTC. Amino acids: CASSVAPSFLGEQYF.

The chain uses TRBV27 and TRBJ2-5; 12 bases align to TRBD1. This CDR3 comprises 15 residues. Germline assignment: CDR1 MNHEY and CDR2 SMNVEV (reference sequence). V lost 6 bases and J lost 4; bases outside the gene matches: 6. CDR3 loop: CASRTGTGGGETQYF. The DNA of the CDR3 is TGTGCCAGCAGAACGGGGACAGGGGGCGGAGAGACCCAGTACTTC.

V and J are TRBV21-1 and TRBJ2-4; no DNA check was done on the table's D call, TRBD2. TRBV21-1 is shown as a pseudogene. The CDR3 runs 19 residues. The CDR3 nucleotides are TGTGCCAGCAGCAAAGGGAGGAGGGCTAGCGGGGCGGGTGAAAACATTCAGTACTTC. Translating it yields CASSKGRRASGAGENIQYF.

V and J are TRBV29-1 and TRBJ2-5; 7 bases match TRBD1. J lost 2 bases, V lost 4 bases, and 4 bases had no gene match. CDR3 size: 13 residues. Germline V gene lookup returns CDR1 SQVTM and CDR2 ANQGSEA. CDR3 DNA: TGCAGCGTTGCACAGGGGATGCAAGAGACCCAGTACTTC. Its protein product is CSVAQGMQETQYF.

The V gene is TRBV28, the J gene TRBJ1-6, with D perhaps TRBD1 (6 bases). V was cut by 7 bases and J by 0 bases, with 13 bases left in between. CDR1 and CDR2 from the germline V gene are MDHEN and SYDVKM. The CDR3 is 16 amino acids. For the CDR3, the DNA is TGTGCCAGCACCATAACAGGGAACTCCTATAATTCACCCCTCCACTTT. It yields the protein CASTITGNSYNSPLHF.

The genes are TRBV7-2 and TRBJ2-2; 16 positions agree with TRBD2. The CDR3 contains 19 residues. After removal of 5 bases from V and 4 bases from J, the junction contained 10 bases not matched to a gene. In germline, CDR1 is SGHTA, CDR2 FQGNSA. In DNA form, the CDR3 reads TGTGCCAGCAGCGTACGGGGGGGACTAGCGGGAGGGTCCACCGGGGAGCTGTTTTTT. Translation gives CASSVRGGLAGGSTGELFF.

Concerning this clone: This may be a read error, as it is one base from a much larger clone. V and J are TRBV19 and TRBJ1-1, with 8 bases matching TRBD1. CDR1 and CDR2 from the germline V gene are LNHDA and SQIVND (reference sequence). This CDR3 has 12 residues. The CDR3 here is CVSSFGQGMAFF. The CDR3 nucleotides are TGTGTCAGTAGTTTCGGACAGGGTATGGCTTTCTTT.

The V and J genes are TRBV5-6 and TRBJ2-1; 10 bases map to TRBD2. V lost 5 bases, J lost 7 bases, and 15 bases stayed unmatched. Germline CDR1 and CDR2: SGHDT and YYEEEE. This CDR3 comprises 17 residues. CDR3 bases: TGTGCCAGCAGTTGGAAGCTAGCGGGGGCCCCTCGGAATGAGCAGTTCTTC. Translated: CASSWKLAGAPRNEQFF.

This clone was seen a handful of times. The chain employs TRBV5-1 and TRBJ2-7, with a weak D call TRBD2 (5 bases). Germline loops: CDR1 SGHRS, CDR2 YFSETQ. V lost 1 base to trimming and J lost 0 bases, with 14 bases between them. The CDR3 runs 16 residues. For the CDR3, the DNA is TGCGCCAGCAGCTTGAGGGAGCTCTCCCCCTCCTACGAGCAGTACTTC. This translates into CASSLRELSPSYEQYF. The full variable domain, rest sourced from reference TRBV5-1 and TRBJ2-7, is KAGVTQTPRYLIKTRGQQVTLSCSPISGHRSVSWYQQTPGQGLQFLFEYFSETQRNKGNFPGRFSGRQFSNSRSEMNVSTLELGDSALYLCASSLRELSPSYEQYFGPGTRLTVT.

The chain has TRBV18 and TRBJ2-3, with 8 positions matching TRBD2. V gave up 2 bases and J gave up 6 bases; unmatched junction bases: 7. The CDR3 totals 15 residues. Germline assignment: CDR1 KGHSH and CDR2 LQKENI. The CDR3 spells CASSPWSGSQDTQYF. CDR3 bases: TGTGCCAGCTCACCATGGAGCGGGAGTCAGGATACGCAGTATTTT. The complete variable domain, with remaining parts taken from reference TRBV18 and TRBJ2-3, reads NAGVMQNPRHLVRRRGQEARLRCSPMKGHSHVYWYRQLPEEGLKFMVYLQKENIIDESGMPKERFSAEFPKEGPSILRIQQVVRGDSAAYFCASSPWSGSQDTQYFGPGTRLTVL.

The genes are TRBV28 and TRBJ2-3; 8 nucleotides agree with TRBD2. V dropped 6 bases and J dropped 6; count of bases not matched to a gene: 5. The CDR3 is made up of 13 amino acids. CDR1 is MDHEN, CDR2 SYDVKM, per germline. The DNA for the CDR3 is TGTGCCAGCAGCCTCGGGGGGGACGATACGCAGTATTTT. It encodes CASSLGGDDTQYF.

The rearrangement links TRBV5-1 to TRBJ2-7; TRBD1 matches 7 bases. Germline loops: CDR1 SGHRS, CDR2 YFSETQ. The V and J ends lost 4 bases and 6 bases, in that order; junction bases with no gene match: 4. The CDR3 has 12 residues. CDR3 sequence (DNA): TGCGCCAGCAGCCACTACAGGGGCGAGCAGTACTTC. This translates into CASSHYRGEQYF. Full variable domain (missing parts from reference TRBV5-1 and TRBJ2-7): KAGVTQTPRYLIKTRGQQVTLSCSPISGHRSVSWYQQTPGQGLQFLFEYFSETQRNKGNFPGRFSGRQFSNSRSEMNVSTLELGDSALYLCASSHYRGEQYFGPGTRLTVT.

This chain connects TRBV5-4 to TRBJ2-5; no firm D call. Trimming shortened V by 0 bases and J by 0 bases, and 3 bases separated the two germline ends. Germline values: CDR1 SGHNT, CDR2 YYREEE (reference sequence). This CDR3 comprises 13 residues. CDR3 protein: CASSLANQETQYF. The DNA for the CDR3 is TGTGCCAGCAGCTTGGCCAACCAAGAGACCCAGTACTTC.

The V gene is TRBV9, the J gene TRBJ2-7; 7 nucleotides match TRBD1. With V trimmed by 4 bases and J by 3 bases, 7 bases remained unmatched. From germline, CDR1 is SGDLS and CDR2 YYNGEE. The CDR3 extends over 14 amino acids. CDR3 nucleotides: TGTGCCAGCAGCAAATCCGGGACAGACTACGAGCAGTACTTC. Protein product: CASSKSGTDYEQYF.

V gene TRBV10-3 combines with J gene TRBJ2-3, with TRBD1 as a possible D gene (6 bases). V was cut by 4 bases and J by 3 bases, with 11 bases left in between. There are 14 residues in the CDR3. Germline V gene data show CDR1 as ENHRY and CDR2 as SYGVKD. The CDR3 sequence: CAISGEQGTDTQYF. The CDR3 bases are TGTGCCATCAGTGGGGAACAGGGTACAGATACGCAGTATTTT.

This clone was seen only once. The V and J genes are TRBV9 and TRBJ2-3, with 11 bases matching TRBD2. Trimming removed 3 bases from V and 2 bases from J; junction bases left unmatched: 8. Germline lookup yields CDR1 SGDLS and CDR2 YYNGEE. This CDR3 has 17 amino acids. In DNA form, the CDR3 reads TGTGCCAGCAGCGAGATGGGACTAGCGGTTGACACAGATACGCAGTATTTT. Encoded protein: CASSEMGLAVDTDTQYF.

The chain uses TRBV27 and TRBJ2-1; 9 bases map to TRBD2. In germline, CDR1 is MNHEY, CDR2 SMNVEV (reference sequence). J gave up 7 bases and V 6 bases, and 4 bases lay outside the gene matches. This CDR3 has 13 residues. CDR3 nucleotides: TGTGCCAGCAGACTAGCGGGTATGAATGAGCAGTTCTTC. Protein sequence: CASRLAGMNEQFF.

V is TRBV5-1 and J is TRBJ2-3; D possibly corresponds to TRBD1 (6 bases). This CDR3 region has 16 residues. Germline CDR1 SGHRS, CDR2 YFSETQ. Trimming shortened V by 6 bases and J by 3 bases, and 20 bases separated the two germline ends. The CDR3: CASKPTGNAGTDTQYF. The CDR3 DNA reads TGCGCCAGCAAACCCACAGGGAATGCTGGTACAGATACGCAGTATTTT.

This clone was counted a few times. V gene TRBV6-4 combines with J gene TRBJ2-1; maybe TRBD1 (6 bases). Trimming cost V 2 bases and J 6 bases, with 14 bases left between them. Looked up from germline, CDR1 is MRHNA and CDR2 is SNTAGT. The CDR3 is 15 residues long. This CDR3 reads CASSDEPGQGNEQFF. CDR3 bases: TGTGCCAGCAGTGACGAGCCGGGACAAGGCAATGAGCAGTTCTTC.

This rearrangement joins TRBV7-3 to TRBJ2-2; 7 nucleotides match TRBD1. The CDR3 consists of 16 residues. Losses at the gene ends were 5 bases for V and 4 bases for J; bases not matched to a gene: 10. Germline loops: CDR1 SGHTA, CDR2 FQGTGA. This chain's CDR3 is CASSASTGAPTGELFF. CDR3 DNA sequence: TGTGCCAGCAGCGCATCTACAGGGGCTCCCACCGGGGAGCTGTTTTTT. The entire variable domain, with the rest obtained from reference TRBV7-3 and TRBJ2-2, is as follows: GAGVSQTPSNKVTEKGKYVELRCDPISGHTALYWYRQSLGQGPEFLIYFQGTGAADDSGLPNDRFFAVRPEGSVSTLKIQRTERGDSAVYLCASSASTGAPTGELFFGEGSRLTVL.